The 18 T cell receptor beta chains presented below share a single source sample, sequenced in a study of blood T cells in healthy people across ages. Sample-barcoded 5' priming and a J-beta primer mix drove a second PCR of roughly 7 to 11 cycles. Each CDR3 protein gets one entry after TCRdb re-called the 5' RACE reads with MiXCR. In the table there are 750,000 to 950,000 distinct CDR3 sequences, about 55% of which are singletons. The specimen sequenced was blood. Receptors were obtained from a man older than 75 in good health.

The V and J genes are TRBV29-1 and TRBJ2-3; D unclear. The CDR3 loop spans 13 amino acids. V was pared by 4 bases and J by 1 base, with 9 bases between. Germline values: CDR1 SQVTM, CDR2 ANQGSEA. CDR3 bases: TGCAGCGTTGTCAGCGATGGCACAGATACGCAGTATTTT. Translation: CSVVSDGTDTQYF.

The chain links TRBV7-2 to TRBJ2-1; no firm D call. Germline V CDR1 and CDR2: SGHTA, FQGNSA. The CDR3 covers 12 residues. V was clipped by 1 base and J by 9 bases, with 7 bases between them. This chain's CDR3 is CASSLGNSEQFF. For the CDR3, the DNA is TGTGCCAGCAGCTTAGGAAACAGTGAGCAGTTCTTC.

This clonotype was seen just once. The V and J genes are TRBV28 and TRBJ2-5; 8 bases agree with TRBD2. Germline CDR1 reads MDHEN; CDR2 reads SYDVKM. The CDR3 loop spans 15 amino acids. V shed 4 bases, J shed 5 bases, and the junction held 9 bases outside the gene matches. Here the CDR3 reads CASSSRGGRSETQYF. The CDR3 nucleotides are TGTGCCAGCAGTTCCCGGGGGGGCAGGAGTGAGACCCAGTACTTC.

The J gene is TRBJ2-1, the V gene TRBV7-4; no clear D gene. The DNA end is a closer match to TRBJ2-7, so the J assignment may be wrong. Germline V gene sequence: CDR1 SGHVT, CDR2 SQSDAQ. The CDR3 loop spans 15 amino acids. CDR3 loop: CASSGAPPPSSEQYF. The DNA for the CDR3 is TGTGCCAGCAGCGGAGCCCCCCCCCCTTCGTCTGAGCAGTACTTC.

This clonotype was seen more than once but under ten times. V usage is TRBV11-2 and J usage is TRBJ1-2; no clear D. V lost 4 bases and J 8 bases, leaving 11 bases between the germline ends. Per the germline V gene, CDR1 is SGHAT and CDR2 is FQNNGV. This CDR3 has 12 amino acids. DNA of the CDR3: TGTGCCAGCAGCTATTTGCGGGCCGGCTACACCTTC. Encoded protein: CASSYLRAGYTF. Looking up the rest from reference TRBV11-2 and TRBJ1-2 gives the full variable domain: EAGVAQSPRYKIIEKRQSVAFWCNPISGHATLYWYQQILGQGPKLLIQFQNNGVVDDSQLPKDRFSAERLKGVDSTLKIQPAKLEDSAVYLCASSYLRAGYTFGSGTRLTVV.

The chain links TRBV28 to TRBJ2-3; 7 nucleotides agree with TRBD1. The CDR3 sequence is 15 residues long. CDR1 is MDHEN, CDR2 SYDVKM, per germline. Trimming at V came to 8 bases and at J to 2 bases, leaving 10 bases not matched to a gene. The CDR3 sequence: CASCPRDSLTDTQYF. CDR3 DNA: TGTGCCAGCTGTCCTAGGGACAGCCTCACAGATACGCAGTATTTT.

The chain joins TRBV29-1 to TRBJ2-7, with TRBD2 matching 14 bases. This CDR3 is 18 amino acids long. Germline V gene lookup returns CDR1 SQVTM and CDR2 ANQGSEA. The J segment lost 3 bases and the V segment lost 1 base, leaving 11 bases of the junction unmatched. The CDR3 DNA reads as TGCAGCGTTGAAGGCTCGACTAGCGGGAGGGCCGGATTCTACGAGCAGTACTTC. Protein sequence: CSVEGSTSGRAGFYEQYF.

This chain uses TRBV7-2 with TRBJ1-1, with a weak D call TRBD1 (6 bases). CDR3 length: 15 residues. CDR1 and CDR2 (germline): SGHTA, FQGNSA. Trimming pared 2 bases from V and 3 bases from J, leaving 13 bases between. DNA of the CDR3: TGTGCCAGCAGCTTACGGGGGCAAAGGGACACTGAAGCTTTCTTT. Its translation: CASSLRGQRDTEAFF.

The chain joins TRBV20-1 to TRBJ2-1, with D unresolved. The V and J ends lost 6 bases and 5 bases respectively, with 14 bases between them. Germline CDR1 DFQATT, CDR2 SNEGSKA (reference sequence). The length of the CDR3 is 13 residues. This chain's CDR3 is CSASRAVNNEQFF. The CDR3 DNA sequence: TGCAGTGCCAGTAGGGCGGTAAACAATGAGCAGTTCTTC.

This clonotype was counted a few times. DNA for the CDR3: TGTGCCAGCAGTCAAGGGGGGAAGGGCTACACCTTC. Its translation: CASSQGGKGYTF. The rearrangement links TRBV7-9 to TRBJ1-2; D may be TRBD1 (6 bases). The CDR3 spans 12 residues. V dropped 6 bases and J dropped 8 bases, with 13 bases sitting between them. CDR1 is SEHNR and CDR2 is FQNEAQ in the germline V gene (reference sequence).

In DNA form, the CDR3 reads TGTGCCAGCAGTTACTCGAAAGTATCGGACGGGCAGTACTTC. Residues: CASSYSKVSDGQYF. This chain connects TRBV6-5 to TRBJ2-7; D gene ambiguous. This CDR3 is 14 amino acids long. The germline V gene has CDR1 MNHEY and CDR2 SVGAGI. V lost 0 bases to trimming and J lost 9 bases, with 15 bases between them.

This chain uses TRBV25-1 with TRBJ2-5; 15 bases are a match to TRBD2. Looked up from germline, CDR1 is MGHDK and CDR2 is SYGVNS. V dropped 3 bases and J dropped 5; count of bases not matched to a gene: 13. CDR3 length: 19 amino acids. The DNA for the CDR3 is TGTGCCAGCAGTGATCCCGGACAGGGCGGGACTAGCGGGAGGGAGACCCAGTACTTC. It is translated as CASSDPGQGGTSGRETQYF. The entire variable domain, with the rest obtained from reference TRBV25-1 and TRBJ2-5, is as follows: EADIYQTPRYLVIGTGKKITLECSQTMGHDKMYWYQQDPGMELHLIHYSYGVNSTEKGDLSSESTVSRIRTEHFPLTLESARPSHTSQYLCASSDPGQGGTSGRETQYFGPGTRLLVL.

This chain uses TRBV12-3 or TRBV12-4 with TRBJ2-5, with a possible D match to TRBD2 (5 bases). Trimming pared 8 bases from V and 4 bases from J, leaving 17 bases between. The CDR3 spans 14 residues. CDR3 sequence reads: CASSEETQGETQYF. In DNA, the CDR3 is TGTGCCAGCTCGGAGGAGACCCAAGGAGAGACCCAGTACTTC.

For this clonotype: This likely comes from a read error, as the CDR3 has no conserved phenylalanine or tryptophan at its end. This chain joins TRBV3-1 and TRBJ2-4, with TRBD1 matching over 7 bases. Matching the DNA end better, TRBJ2-7 makes the J call doubtful. The germline V gene has CDR1 LGHDT and CDR2 YNNKEL (reference sequence). The CDR3 totals 13 residues. This chain's CDR3 is CASSQAGGYEQYI. For the CDR3, the DNA is TGTGCCAGCAGCCAGGCAGGGGGCTACGAGCAGTACATC.

This clonotype was seen more than once but under ten times. This chain connects TRBV6-5 to TRBJ2-5; unclear D gene. The J call may be faulty, since TRBJ2-7 better matches the DNA end. Germline V gives CDR1 MNHEY, CDR2 SVGAGI. The CDR3 loop spans 14 amino acids. The CDR3 DNA sequence: TGTGCCAGCAGGGCTATGCGCCTGGGCTACGAGCAGTACTTC. Protein product: CASRAMRLGYEQYF.

This clonotype was detected once. This rearrangement joins TRBV29-1 to TRBJ2-4, with D hard to call. The V gene lost 7 bases and the J gene lost 13 bases, with 17 bases spanning the gap. Germline V lookup: CDR1 SQVTM, CDR2 ANQGSEA. This CDR3 has 11 amino acids. CDR3 amino acids: CSGEVYNEQYF. The CDR3 coding sequence is TGCAGCGGTGAGGTCTACAATGAGCAGTACTTC.

This rearrangement joins TRBV13 to TRBJ2-7, with 10 bases matching TRBD2. This CDR3 has 13 residues. Losses at the gene ends were 5 bases for V and 3 bases for J; bases not matched to a gene: 1. Germline CDR1 and CDR2: PRHDT and FYEKMQ (reference sequence). The CDR3 nucleotides read TGTGCCAGCAGCGCTAGCGGGAGCTACGAGCAGTACTTC. It encodes CASSASGSYEQYF.

This clonotype has a handful of counts. The chain employs TRBV9 and TRBJ1-1; unclear D gene. CDR1 is SGDLS and CDR2 is YYNGEE in the germline V gene. The CDR3 has 12 amino acids. The V gene lost 4 bases and the J gene lost 4 bases, with 8 bases spanning the gap. The CDR3 sequence is CASSSLGTEAFF. DNA of the CDR3: TGTGCCAGCAGCTCCCTCGGCACTGAAGCTTTCTTT.